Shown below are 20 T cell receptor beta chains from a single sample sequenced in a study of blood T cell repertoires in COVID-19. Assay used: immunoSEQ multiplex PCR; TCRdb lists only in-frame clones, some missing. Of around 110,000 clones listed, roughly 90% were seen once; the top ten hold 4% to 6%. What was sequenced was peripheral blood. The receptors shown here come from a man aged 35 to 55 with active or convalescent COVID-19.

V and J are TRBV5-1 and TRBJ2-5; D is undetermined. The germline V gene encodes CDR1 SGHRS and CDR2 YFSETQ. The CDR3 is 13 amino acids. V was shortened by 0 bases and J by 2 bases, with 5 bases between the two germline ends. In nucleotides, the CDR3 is TGCGCCAGCAGCTTGGTTCCGCAAGAGACCCAGTACTTC. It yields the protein CASSLVPQETQYF.

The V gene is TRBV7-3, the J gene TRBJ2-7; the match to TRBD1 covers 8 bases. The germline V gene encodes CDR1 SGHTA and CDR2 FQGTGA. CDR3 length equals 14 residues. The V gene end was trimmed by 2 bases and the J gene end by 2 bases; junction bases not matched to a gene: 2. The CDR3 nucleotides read TGTGCCAGCAGCTTACTGACAGGGGCCTACGAGCAGTACTTC. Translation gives CASSLLTGAYEQYF.

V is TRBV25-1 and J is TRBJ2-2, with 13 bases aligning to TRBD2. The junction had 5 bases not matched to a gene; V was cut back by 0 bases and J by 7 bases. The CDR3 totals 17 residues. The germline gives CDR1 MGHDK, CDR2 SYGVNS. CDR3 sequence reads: CASSEYRTSGRSGELFF. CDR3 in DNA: TGTGCCAGCAGTGAATACCGGACTAGCGGGAGAAGCGGGGAGCTGTTTTTT.

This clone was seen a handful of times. The CDR3 nucleotides read TGCGCCAGCAGCCAAGTTGCAGGGACAGAAGGTGGAAACACCATATATTTT. Translated, it gives CASSQVAGTEGGNTIYF. The chain links TRBV4-3 to TRBJ1-3; 7 bases agree with TRBD1. The length of the CDR3 is 17 residues. Per the germline V gene, CDR1 is LGHNA and CDR2 is YSLEER. Losses at the gene ends were 1 base for V and 3 bases for J; bases not matched to a gene: 9.

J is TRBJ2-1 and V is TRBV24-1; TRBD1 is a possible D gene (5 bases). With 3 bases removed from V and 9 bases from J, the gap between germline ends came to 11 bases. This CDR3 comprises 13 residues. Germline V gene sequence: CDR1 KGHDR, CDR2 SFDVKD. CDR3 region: CATSDGAAGEQFF. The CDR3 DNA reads TGTGCCACCAGTGATGGGGCCGCAGGTGAGCAGTTCTTC.

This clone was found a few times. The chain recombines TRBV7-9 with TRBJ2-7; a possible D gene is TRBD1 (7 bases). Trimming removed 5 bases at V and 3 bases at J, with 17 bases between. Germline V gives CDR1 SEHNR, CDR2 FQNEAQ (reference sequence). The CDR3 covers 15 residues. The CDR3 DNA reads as TGTGCCAGCAGCCCAGGGGCAGGGGGAGGCTACGAGCAGTACTTC. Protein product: CASSPGAGGGYEQYF.

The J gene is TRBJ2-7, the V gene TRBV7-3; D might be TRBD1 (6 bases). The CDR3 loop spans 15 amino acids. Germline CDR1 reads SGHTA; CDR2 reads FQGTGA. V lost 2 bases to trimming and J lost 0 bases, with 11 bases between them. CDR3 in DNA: TGTGCCAGCAGCTTAGAACACAGGGTCTCCTACGAGCAGTACTTC. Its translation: CASSLEHRVSYEQYF.

The CDR3: CASSPDRVGYTF. CDR3 sequence (DNA): TGTGCCAGCAGCCCCGACAGGGTCGGCTACACCTTC. The V gene is TRBV7-3, the J gene TRBJ1-2; 7 bases align to TRBD1. Trimming at V came to 5 bases and at J to 8 bases, leaving 5 bases not matched to a gene. The CDR3 has 12 residues. Germline CDR1 reads SGHTA; CDR2 reads FQGTGA.

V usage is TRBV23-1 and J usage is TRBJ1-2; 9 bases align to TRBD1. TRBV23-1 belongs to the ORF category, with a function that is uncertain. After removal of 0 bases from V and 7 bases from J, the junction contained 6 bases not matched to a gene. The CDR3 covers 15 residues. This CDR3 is CASSQSWTGERGYTF. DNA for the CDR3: TGCGCCAGCAGTCAATCGTGGACAGGGGAGCGTGGCTACACCTTC.

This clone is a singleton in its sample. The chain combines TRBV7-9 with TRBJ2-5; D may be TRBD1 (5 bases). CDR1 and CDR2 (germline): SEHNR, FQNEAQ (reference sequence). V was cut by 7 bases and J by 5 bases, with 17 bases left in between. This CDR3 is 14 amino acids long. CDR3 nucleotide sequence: TGTGCCAGCAAGGCGACAGTCAATGGGGAGACCCAGTACTTC. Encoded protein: CASKATVNGETQYF.

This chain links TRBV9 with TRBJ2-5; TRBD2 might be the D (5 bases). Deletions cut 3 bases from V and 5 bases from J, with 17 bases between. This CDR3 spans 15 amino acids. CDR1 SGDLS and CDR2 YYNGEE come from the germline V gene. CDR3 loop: CASSAMNGVAETQYF. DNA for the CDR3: TGTGCCAGCAGCGCAATGAACGGCGTAGCGGAGACCCAGTACTTC. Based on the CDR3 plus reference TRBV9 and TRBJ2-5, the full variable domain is DSGVTQTPKHLITATGQRVTLRCSPRSGDLSVYWYQQSLDQGLQFLIQYYNGEERAKGNILERFSAQQFPDLHSELNLSSLELGDSALYFCASSAMNGVAETQYFGPGTRLLVL.

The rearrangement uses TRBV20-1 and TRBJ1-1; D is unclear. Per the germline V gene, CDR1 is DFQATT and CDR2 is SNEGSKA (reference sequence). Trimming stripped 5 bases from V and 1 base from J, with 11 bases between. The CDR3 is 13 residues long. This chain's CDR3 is CSAGGLGNTEAFF. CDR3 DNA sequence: TGCAGTGCTGGTGGACTGGGGAACACTGAAGCTTTCTTT.

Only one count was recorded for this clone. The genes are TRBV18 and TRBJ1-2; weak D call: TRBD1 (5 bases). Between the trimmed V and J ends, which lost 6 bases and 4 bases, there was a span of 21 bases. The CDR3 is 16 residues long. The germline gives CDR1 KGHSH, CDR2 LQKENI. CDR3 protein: CASSRASLGDRYGYTF. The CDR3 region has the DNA TGTGCCAGCTCCCGTGCCTCCTTAGGGGATCGCTATGGCTACACCTTC.

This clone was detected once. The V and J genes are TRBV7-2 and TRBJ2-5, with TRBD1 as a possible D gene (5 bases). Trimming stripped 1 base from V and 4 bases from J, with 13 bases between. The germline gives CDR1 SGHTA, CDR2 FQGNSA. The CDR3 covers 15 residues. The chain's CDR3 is CASSLVSLDRETQYF. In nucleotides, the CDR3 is TGTGCCAGCAGCTTAGTATCGCTAGACAGAGAGACCCAGTACTTC.

CDR3 residues: CASSASGGYEQYF. CDR3 DNA: TGTGCCAGCAGCGCTAGCGGGGGGTACGAGCAGTACTTC. This chain joins TRBV9 and TRBJ2-7, with 11 nucleotides matching TRBD2. The V segment lost 3 bases and the J segment 4 bases; nucleotides outside the gene matches: 0. Germline assignment: CDR1 SGDLS and CDR2 YYNGEE. The CDR3 spans 13 residues.

The CDR3 protein is CASRQLGRVEQYF. Written as DNA, the CDR3 is TGTGCCAGTAGACAACTCGGGCGGGTAGAGCAGTACTTC. V is TRBV19 and J is TRBJ2-7; TRBD2 might be the D (5 bases). This CDR3 contains 13 residues. V lost 6 bases and J 7 bases, leaving 16 bases between the germline ends. CDR1 LNHDA and CDR2 SQIVND come from the germline V gene (reference sequence).

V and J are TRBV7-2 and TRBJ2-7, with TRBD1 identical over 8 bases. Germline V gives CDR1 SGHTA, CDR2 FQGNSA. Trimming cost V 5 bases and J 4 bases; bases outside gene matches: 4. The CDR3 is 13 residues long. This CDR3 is CASSPQGGYEQYF. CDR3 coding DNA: TGTGCCAGCAGCCCACAGGGGGGATACGAGCAGTACTTC.

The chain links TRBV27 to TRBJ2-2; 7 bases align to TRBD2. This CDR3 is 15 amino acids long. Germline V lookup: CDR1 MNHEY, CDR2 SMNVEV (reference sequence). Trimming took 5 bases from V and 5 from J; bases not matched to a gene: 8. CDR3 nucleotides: TGTGCCAGCAGTGCCGGCGGGAGCACGACCGGGGAGCTGTTTTTT. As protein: CASSAGGSTTGELFF.

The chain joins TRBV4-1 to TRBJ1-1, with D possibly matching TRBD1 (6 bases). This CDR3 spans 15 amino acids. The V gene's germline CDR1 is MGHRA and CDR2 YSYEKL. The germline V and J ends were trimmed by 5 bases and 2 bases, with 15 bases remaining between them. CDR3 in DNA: TGCGCCAGCAGCGCAGCTTGGACAGTTAACACTGAAGCTTTCTTT. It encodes CASSAAWTVNTEAFF.

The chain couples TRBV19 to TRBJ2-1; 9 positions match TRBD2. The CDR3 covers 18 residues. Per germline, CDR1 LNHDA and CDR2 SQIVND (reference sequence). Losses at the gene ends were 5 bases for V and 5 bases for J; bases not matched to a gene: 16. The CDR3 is CASSVQGGGRAGNNEQFF. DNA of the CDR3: TGTGCCAGTAGTGTACAGGGTGGCGGGAGGGCCGGGAACAATGAGCAGTTCTTC.